The next 22 T cell receptor beta chains were all read from a single sample in a study of response to subunit inactivated influenza vaccine. Each CDR3 protein gets one entry after TCRdb re-called the RT-PCR reads with MiXCR. The table has hundreds of thousands of distinct CDR3 sequences, about 10% seen once. The material was PBMCs from blood, obtained roughly 46 days after vaccination. All receptors derive from a man aged 45-65 years who received an inactivated influenza vaccine.

This clonotype came up many times. V usage is TRBV6-2 or TRBV6-3 and J usage is TRBJ1-2, with no clear D. The CDR3 is 13 residues long. CDR1 is MNHEY, CDR2 SVGEGT, per germline. V was clipped by 5 bases and J by 2 bases, with 9 bases between them. This CDR3 is CASSPGPNYGYTF. CDR3 bases: TGTGCCAGCAGTCCCGGGCCAAACTATGGCTACACCTTC.

The rearrangement uses TRBV5-4 and TRBJ2-2, with 12 bases lining up with TRBD1. V shed 2 bases and J 13 bases; nucleotides not matched to a gene: 6. The CDR3 is 14 amino acids. Per the germline V gene, CDR1 is SGHNT and CDR2 is YYREEE (reference sequence). CDR3 nucleotide sequence: TGTGCCAGCAGCTTACTGGGACAGGGGGCTGTGCTGTTTTTT. It translates to CASSLLGQGAVLFF. The complete variable domain, with remaining parts taken from reference TRBV5-4 and TRBJ2-2, reads ETGVTQSPTHLIKTRGQQVTLRCSSQSGHNTVSWYQQALGQGPQFIFQYYREEENGRGNFPPRFSGLQFPNYSSELNVNALELDDSALYLCASSLLGQGAVLFFGEGSRLTVL.

The sample holds a few counts of this clonotype. The chain recombines TRBV27 with TRBJ1-2; D is unresolved. This CDR3 is 14 amino acids long. V shed 4 bases and J shed 3 bases, with 12 bases lying between them. Germline CDR1 and CDR2: MNHEY and SMNVEV (reference sequence). The CDR3 DNA sequence: TGTGCCAGCAGTTCCTCCCTAGGGTACTATGGCTACACCTTC. Translation: CASSSSLGYYGYTF.

The chain couples TRBV6-5 to TRBJ1-1; 7 nucleotides match TRBD1. Germline CDR1 is MNHEY and CDR2 is SVGAGI. After removal of 4 bases from V and 1 base from J, the junction contained 9 bases not matched to a gene. CDR3 length: 16 residues. CDR3 sequence: CASSCRGITANTEAFF. The CDR3, as DNA: TGTGCCAGCAGTTGCAGGGGGATCACGGCGAACACTGAAGCTTTCTTT.

This clonotype was observed at least ten times. The rearrangement joins TRBV4-1 to TRBJ2-3, with unresolved D. Between the trimmed V and J ends, which lost 2 bases and 3 bases, there was a span of 9 bases. Germline CDR1 reads MGHRA; CDR2 reads YSYEKL. This CDR3 is built from 14 residues. CDR3 in amino acids: CASSQTGLTDTQYF. The DNA of the CDR3 is TGCGCCAGCAGCCAAACCGGCCTGACAGATACGCAGTATTTT.

Only a few counts were recorded for this clonotype. The chain links TRBV20-1 to TRBJ1-1; D is unclear. The CDR3 consists of 13 residues. V dropped 1 base and J dropped 0 bases, with 6 bases sitting between them. Looked up from germline, CDR1 is DFQATT and CDR2 is SNEGSKA (reference sequence). The CDR3 DNA is TGCAGTGCTAGAGTCACGGTGAACACTGAAGCTTTCTTT. This sequence encodes CSARVTVNTEAFF.

This clonotype was detected only a few times. This chain uses TRBV5-1 with TRBJ2-1, with 7 bases that match TRBD1. V trimming: 4 bases; J trimming: 4 bases; junction bases outside the gene matches: 8. Germline V CDR1 and CDR2: SGHRS, YFSETQ. The CDR3 is 15 residues long. DNA of the CDR3: TGCGCCAGCAGCCCGGACCCGGGACAGTACAATGAGCAGTTCTTC. Translated, it gives CASSPDPGQYNEQFF.

This chain joins TRBV4-2 and TRBJ2-7; 7 nucleotides line up with TRBD1. The V and J ends lost 4 bases and 2 bases, in that order; junction bases with no gene match: 8. The CDR3 covers 15 residues. CDR1 and CDR2 from the germline V gene are LGHNA and YNFKEQ. The CDR3 sequence is CASSRHSGTAYEQYF. Here the CDR3 DNA reads TGTGCCAGCAGCCGCCATTCCGGGACAGCCTACGAGCAGTACTTC.

The chain carries TRBV18 and TRBJ1-4; no firm D call. This CDR3 has 16 residues. V shed 1 base and J shed 3 bases, with 12 bases lying between them. The V gene's germline CDR1 is KGHSH and CDR2 LQKENI. The CDR3 loop reads CASSPLEGASNEKLFF. Here the CDR3 DNA reads TGTGCCAGCTCACCACTGGAGGGAGCTTCTAATGAAAAACTGTTTTTT.

This clonotype came up a few times. The chain uses TRBV12-3 or TRBV12-4 and TRBJ2-2, with 7 bases fitting TRBD2. The V and J ends lost 5 bases and 3 bases, in that order; junction bases with no gene match: 12. The CDR3 loop spans 17 amino acids. CDR3 nucleotide sequence: TGTGCCAGCAGTGCCCTCTCTGTGCGGGGGTACACCGGGGAGCTGTTTTTT. As protein: CASSALSVRGYTGELFF.

The chain recombines TRBV29-1 with TRBJ2-5, with TRBD1 matching over 11 bases. This CDR3 is 15 amino acids long. The germline V gene has CDR1 SQVTM and CDR2 ANQGSEA. J was trimmed by 0 bases and V by 6 bases; bases with no gene match: 6. In DNA, the CDR3 is TGCAGCGTCACCTCGGACAGGGGGCACCAAGAGACCCAGTACTTC. Its translation: CSVTSDRGHQETQYF.

This clonotype was picked up a small number of times. This chain links TRBV21-1 with TRBJ1-5. TRBV21-1 has pseudogene status. This CDR3 has 18 residues. CDR3 loop: CASSKVASEGLSNQPQHF. In DNA form, the CDR3 reads TGTGCCAGCAGCAAAGTAGCGTCGGAGGGACTTAGCAATCAGCCCCAGCATTTT.

The genes are TRBV7-9 and TRBJ2-3, with 8 bases lining up with TRBD2. CDR1 SEHNR and CDR2 FQNEAQ come from the germline V gene (reference sequence). The CDR3 consists of 15 residues. Unmatched junction bases numbered 8, after V lost 5 bases and J lost 4 bases. Here the CDR3 DNA reads TGTGCCAGCAGCCGCCCGGGACTAGTTTCAGATACGCAGTATTTT. Its protein is CASSRPGLVSDTQYF. The complete variable domain, with remaining parts taken from reference TRBV7-9 and TRBJ2-3, reads DTGVSQNPRHKITKRGQNVTFRCDPISEHNRLYWYRQTLGQGPEFLTYFQNEAQLEKSRLLSDRFSAERPKGSFSTLEIQRTEQGDSAMYLCASSRPGLVSDTQYFGPGTRLTVL.

This clonotype was counted many times. The chain couples TRBV7-2 to TRBJ2-3; no clear D. This CDR3 is 14 amino acids long. Trimming took 5 bases from V and 10 from J, leaving 19 bases between them. Germline V gene data show CDR1 as SGHTA and CDR2 as FQGNSA. CDR3 DNA sequence: TGTGCCAGCAGCCTATTTCAGCCACCTAGTCCGCAGTATTTT. Translating gives CASSLFQPPSPQYF.

The chain couples TRBV12-3 or TRBV12-4 to TRBJ2-2; a possible D gene is TRBD1 (5 bases). Trimming left V 6 bases short and J 5 bases short, with 13 bases between. The CDR3 loop spans 14 amino acids. CDR3 region: CASSDSPATGELFF. The CDR3 coding sequence is TGTGCCAGCAGCGACAGCCCTGCGACCGGGGAGCTGTTTTTT.

There are a few counts of this clonotype. This chain links TRBV3-1 with TRBJ2-7; D unresolved. The CDR3 has 13 amino acids. Germline-derived CDR1 and CDR2 are LGHDT and YNNKEL (reference sequence). The ends were cut back, 1 base at V and 1 base at J, with 5 bases in the middle. The CDR3 loop reads CASSQGESYEQYF. Written as DNA, the CDR3 is TGTGCCAGCAGCCAAGGGGAATCCTACGAGCAGTACTTC.

The chain recombines TRBV6-2 or TRBV6-3 with TRBJ2-7; D may be TRBD2 (5 bases). V lost 2 bases, J lost 3 bases, and 11 bases lay in between. The CDR3 runs to 14 residues. Germline V gene sequence: CDR1 MNHEY, CDR2 SVGEGT. The CDR3 region has the DNA TGTGCCAGCAGTTACCGGCTAGCAGTCTACGAGCAGTACTTC. Protein sequence: CASSYRLAVYEQYF.

This clonotype was detected a few times. The V and J genes are TRBV3-1 and TRBJ2-5, with 15 nucleotides matching TRBD2. The junction had 9 bases not matched to a gene; V was cut back by 4 bases and J by 9 bases. The CDR3 extends over 16 amino acids. Germline CDR1 and CDR2: LGHDT and YNNKEL (reference sequence). This CDR3 is CASSPGTSGGKQSQYF. The CDR3 DNA reads as TGTGCCAGCAGCCCCGGGACTAGCGGGGGGAAGCAGTCCCAGTACTTC.

This clonotype showed up just a few times. The chain employs TRBV12-3 or TRBV12-4 and TRBJ2-7; D ambiguous. Trimming stripped 4 bases from V and 5 bases from J, with 6 bases between. CDR3 length: 11 amino acids. For the CDR3, the DNA is TGTGCCAGCAGTTCGTACAACGAGCAGTACTTC. Amino acids: CASSSYNEQYF.

This clonotype has at least ten counts. V usage is TRBV7-8 and J usage is TRBJ2-5, with D possibly TRBD1 on 7 matching bases. The CDR3 covers 13 residues. Trimming shortened V by 3 bases and J by 3 bases, and 8 bases separated the two germline ends. Germline lookup yields CDR1 SGHVS and CDR2 FQNEAQ. The CDR3 protein is CASSFRGEETQYF. The CDR3 bases are TGTGCCAGCAGCTTCAGGGGGGAAGAGACCCAGTACTTC. The complete variable domain, with remaining parts taken from reference TRBV7-8 and TRBJ2-5, reads GAGVSQSPRYKVAKRGQDVALRCDPISGHVSLFWYQQALGQGPEFLTYFQNEAQLDKSGLPSDRFFAERPEGSVSTLKIQRTQQEDSAVYLCASSFRGEETQYFGPGTRLLVL.

This clonotype was counted a few times. This sequence joins TRBV5-5 and TRBJ2-7; D perhaps matches TRBD2 (5 bases). Trimming cost V 4 bases and J 0 bases, with 14 bases left between them. The CDR3 runs to 15 residues. CDR1 and CDR2 (germline): SGHKS, YYEKEE (reference sequence). The CDR3 region is CASSQFIGGSYEQYF. CDR3 nucleotides: TGTGCCAGCAGCCAGTTTATAGGAGGCTCCTACGAGCAGTACTTC.

The chain recombines TRBV6-1 with TRBJ2-1; maybe TRBD1 (7 bases). Germline values: CDR1 MNHNS, CDR2 SASEGT. V lost 5 bases to trimming and J lost 9 bases, with 14 bases between them. This CDR3 has 13 residues. DNA of the CDR3: TGTGCCAGCAGTCCTAACAGGGGAGGTGAGCAGTTCTTC. The encoded protein is CASSPNRGGEQFF.